This T cell receptor beta chain was sequenced during a study of shared clonotypes between healthy human individuals. Study-level findings and limits: Clonotypes that were shared across a few donors made up 4.5% to 5% of naive CD4 clonotypes.

On this clone itself: Its antigen is as yet unknown. The same CDR3 arises from other DNA sequences in this sample as well.

Per the germline V gene, CDR1 is SGHRS and CDR2 is YFSETQ. CDR3 length: 14 residues. The V gene end was trimmed by 0 bases and the J gene end by 5 bases; junction bases not matched to a gene: 2. Assay execution proceeded at the deep level. Sequencing used immunoSEQ multiplex PCR; TCRdb keeps in-frame clones, though not all of them. This table has about 2.3 million clones, about 90% appearing once. Nashville, Tennessee was home to all donors, who were Caucasian adults. The receptor was isolated from a man younger than 35 in good health. Some clones in this sample may be carry-over from other donors' samples. The chain employs TRBV5-1 and TRBJ2-7, with 10 bases fitting TRBD2. Sequencing was done on a sample of naive CD4+ T cells from PBMCs. Subset given: CD45RA+ positively selected. For the CDR3, the DNA is TGCGCCAGCAGCTTGGTAGCGGGAGGCGACGAGCAGTACTTC. Translated, it gives CASSLVAGGDEQYF.